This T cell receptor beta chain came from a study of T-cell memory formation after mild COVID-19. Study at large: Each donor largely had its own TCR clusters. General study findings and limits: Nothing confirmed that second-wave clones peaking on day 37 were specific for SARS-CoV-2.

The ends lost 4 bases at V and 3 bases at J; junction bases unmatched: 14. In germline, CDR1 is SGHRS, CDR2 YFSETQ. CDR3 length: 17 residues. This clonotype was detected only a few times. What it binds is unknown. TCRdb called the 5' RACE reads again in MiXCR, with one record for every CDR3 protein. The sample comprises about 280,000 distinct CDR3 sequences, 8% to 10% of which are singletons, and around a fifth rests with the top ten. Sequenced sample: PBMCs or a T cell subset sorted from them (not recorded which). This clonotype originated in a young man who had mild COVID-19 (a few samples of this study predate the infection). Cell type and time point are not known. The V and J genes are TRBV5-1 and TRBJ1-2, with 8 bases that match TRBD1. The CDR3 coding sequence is TGCGCCAGCAGCCAGACAGGGGACCTGAACCTCGACTATGGCTACACCTTC. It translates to CASSQTGDLNLDYGYTF.